This entry features one T cell receptor beta chain sequence. As yet, its antigen is unknown. This entry belongs to a study of T cell responses to AZD1222 COVID-19 vaccine. TCRdb's copy holds only in-frame clones and misses some; the assay was immunoSEQ multiplex PCR. Of about 140,000 clones detected, about 90% appear once; the ten largest clones hold about 7.5%. Whole-study results and caveats: Reportedly, nearly half of unique spike TCRs recognized epitopes outside B.1.351/B.1.1.7 mutations. Repertoires were sampled only after the peak T cell response.

The CDR3 covers 14 residues. V shed 3 bases, J shed 6 bases, and the junction held 4 bases outside the gene matches. Germline V gene data show CDR1 as SEHNR and CDR2 as FQNEAQ (reference sequence). The receptor's source is an adult who received the MenACWY meningococcal vaccine as a control. The sequencing used peripheral blood, collected 28 days after the second dose of the MenACWY control vaccine. This chain connects TRBV7-9 to TRBJ1-1; 10 bases align to TRBD1. In DNA, the CDR3 is TGTGCCAGCAGCTTCCGGGACAGGGGCTCTGAAGCTTTCTTT. Its translation is CASSFRDRGSEAFF.